The 15 T cell receptor beta chains below come from one sample, sequenced in a study of cytomegalovirus exposure and HLA in healthy donors. The PCR employed 60 Vbeta primers together with 13 Jbeta primers. Using immunoSEQ multiplex PCR, the repertoire was profiled, and TCRdb retains in-frame clones only, with some absent. The data hold around 140,000 clones, with roughly 78% observed a single time. Sequencing used PBMCs. Receptors originate from a young man in good health and CMV-seropositive.

The CDR3 region is CASSLGSANPGIYTF. The CDR3, as DNA: TGTGCCAGCAGCTTGGGGTCAGCCAACCCAGGGATCTACACCTTC. The chain carries TRBV5-6 and TRBJ1-2; D is perhaps TRBD1 (5 bases). V was shortened by 0 bases and J by 10 bases, with 19 bases between the two germline ends. The CDR3 loop spans 15 amino acids. Per the germline V gene, CDR1 is SGHDT and CDR2 is YYEEEE.

This clone has more than one count but fewer than ten. The gene calls are TRBV5-1 and TRBJ1-3; D ambiguous. The CDR3 extends over 15 amino acids. V was trimmed by 0 bases and J by 0 bases, leaving 7 bases between them. The V gene's germline CDR1 is SGHRS and CDR2 YFSETQ. The DNA of the CDR3 is TGCGCCAGCAGCTTGGGCGGTCTCTCTGGAAACACCATATATTTT. Translated, it gives CASSLGGLSGNTIYF.

The rearrangement links TRBV7-9 to TRBJ1-5, with D possibly TRBD1 on 5 matching bases. Germline CDR1 SEHNR, CDR2 FQNEAQ (reference sequence). The CDR3 covers 15 residues. The germline V and J ends were trimmed by 4 bases and 0 bases, with 10 bases remaining between them. The CDR3 nucleotides are TGTGCCAGCAGCTATCAGGGTAATAGCAATCAGCCCCAGCATTTT. It specifies CASSYQGNSNQPQHF.

The genes are TRBV18 and TRBJ1-5; 9 bases are a match to TRBD1. In germline, CDR1 is KGHSH, CDR2 LQKENI. V gave up 6 bases and J gave up 2 bases; unmatched junction bases: 5. This CDR3 is 15 amino acids long. The CDR3: CASSRQGEGNQPQHF. The DNA for the CDR3 is TGTGCCAGCTCGCGACAGGGGGAAGGCAATCAGCCCCAGCATTTT.

This clone was seen a handful of times. The gene calls are TRBV5-8 and TRBJ2-2; 7 nucleotides align to TRBD1. The ends lost 6 bases at V and 3 bases at J; junction bases unmatched: 11. The V gene's germline CDR1 is SGHTS and CDR2 YDEGEE. The CDR3 covers 16 residues. In DNA, the CDR3 is TGTGCCAGCACCTCACCGGACAGGACTTACACCGGGGAGCTGTTTTTT. This encodes CASTSPDRTYTGELFF.

J is TRBJ2-3 and V is TRBV4-1; tentative D call: TRBD2 (6 bases). V was clipped by 6 bases and J by 3 bases, with 13 bases between them. This CDR3 spans 14 amino acids. Germline assignment: CDR1 MGHRA and CDR2 YSYEKL. This CDR3 reads CASSLRELTDTQYF. Written as DNA, the CDR3 is TGCGCCAGCAGTCTCCGGGAGTTAACAGATACGCAGTATTTT.

The V and J genes are TRBV28 and TRBJ1-5; D may be TRBD1 (6 bases). There are 15 residues in the CDR3. V dropped 4 bases and J dropped 7 bases, with 17 bases sitting between them. Germline V lookup: CDR1 MDHEN, CDR2 SYDVKM. The CDR3 sequence is CASSSWDNRVQPQHF. CDR3 nucleotide sequence: TGTGCCAGCAGTTCCTGGGACAATCGAGTCCAGCCCCAGCATTTT.

J is TRBJ2-3 and V is TRBV28; perhaps TRBD2 as D (5 bases). The V end was cut by 2 bases, the J end by 3 bases, with 9 bases between. The V gene's germline CDR1 is MDHEN and CDR2 SYDVKM. The CDR3 length is 14 residues. CDR3 in DNA: TGTGCCAGCAGTTTAGGCGGGCCGACAGATACGCAGTATTTT. Its translation: CASSLGGPTDTQYF.

The rearrangement joins TRBV5-1 to TRBJ2-7; a possible D gene is TRBD1 (6 bases). Per germline, CDR1 SGHRS and CDR2 YFSETQ. CDR3 size: 14 residues. The V and J ends lost 4 bases and 2 bases respectively, with 13 bases between them. Here the CDR3 DNA reads TGCGCCAGCAGCGATACAGGGCCCCCCTACGAGCAGTACTTC. Protein product: CASSDTGPPYEQYF.

The V and J genes are TRBV28 and TRBJ1-1, with D possibly TRBD1 on 5 matching bases. The CDR3 extends over 15 amino acids. V was trimmed by 5 bases and J by 3 bases, leaving 16 bases between them. CDR1 and CDR2 (germline): MDHEN, SYDVKM. CDR3 region: CASSPTGTGDTEAFF. The CDR3 DNA is TGTGCCAGCAGTCCCACCGGGACGGGGGACACTGAAGCTTTCTTT.

The gene calls are TRBV6-6 and TRBJ2-5; no firm D call. TRBJ2-7 matches the DNA end more closely, so the J call is doubtful. This CDR3 contains 13 residues. Per germline, CDR1 MNHNY and CDR2 SVGAGI (reference sequence). The chain's CDR3 is CASSYTQYYEQYF. CDR3 coding DNA: TGTGCCAGCAGTTACACCCAGTACTACGAGCAGTACTTC.

The chain employs TRBV30 and TRBJ1-1, with 7 positions matching TRBD1. CDR3 length equals 15 residues. With 5 bases clipped from V and 3 bases from J, the junction kept 12 bases outside the gene matches. Germline V gene sequence: CDR1 GTSNPN, CDR2 SVGIG (reference sequence). The CDR3 region is CAWGDSNVLYTEAFF. Here the CDR3 DNA reads TGTGCCTGGGGGGACAGTAATGTACTGTACACTGAAGCTTTCTTT.

CDR3 DNA sequence: TGTGCCATCAGTGAGCTAGGGGATGAGACCCAGTACTTC. This translates into CAISELGDETQYF. This chain links TRBV10-3 with TRBJ2-5; D is possibly TRBD1 (5 bases). Germline CDR1 reads ENHRY; CDR2 reads SYGVKD. The V gene lost 2 bases and the J gene lost 5 bases, with 9 bases spanning the gap. The CDR3 extends over 13 amino acids.

The chain carries TRBV23-1 and TRBJ1-5, with 7 bases identical to TRBD1. TRBV23-1 is labeled an ORF, and its function is uncertain. This CDR3 comprises 16 residues. Unmatched junction bases numbered 10, after V lost 6 bases and J lost 2 bases. CDR3 nucleotide sequence: TGCGCCAGCAGCCCGAGACAGGGCCTTTGCAATCAGCCCCAGCATTTT. This gives the protein CASSPRQGLCNQPQHF.

V and J are TRBV6-5 and TRBJ2-7, with D perhaps matching TRBD1 (6 bases). Germline V gene data show CDR1 as MNHEY and CDR2 as SVGAGI. The CDR3 runs 14 residues. V dropped 3 bases and J dropped 5 bases, with 14 bases sitting between them. CDR3 in amino acids: CASSYIQGRDEQYF. In DNA, the CDR3 is TGTGCCAGCAGTTATATACAGGGTCGCGACGAGCAGTACTTC.